Presented here are 16 T cell receptor beta chains from one specimen sequenced in a study of blood T cell repertoires in COVID-19. Clones were sequenced by immunoSEQ multiplex PCR, and TCRdb holds only the in-frame ones, with some missing. There are about 180,000 clones in the sample; 80% occur only once, and 6.5% lies in the top ten. The sample taken for sequencing was peripheral blood. These receptors all stem from a man aged 70-80 years with active or convalescent COVID-19.

This chain uses TRBV11-2 with TRBJ1-4; maybe TRBD1 (6 bases). There are 13 residues in the CDR3. The V end lost 6 bases, the J end lost 6 bases, and 11 bases lay between the germline ends. Germline values: CDR1 SGHAT, CDR2 FQNNGV. The CDR3, as DNA: TGTGCCAGCAGAGGGGGACTAGATGAAAAACTGTTTTTT. Translating it yields CASRGGLDEKLFF.

The J gene is TRBJ1-4, the V gene TRBV29-1, with no clear D. CDR1 and CDR2 (germline): SQVTM, ANQGSEA. Trimming took 0 bases from V and 8 from J, leaving 13 bases between them. The CDR3 is 14 amino acids. CDR3 sequence reads: CSVEDGEGEEKLFF. The CDR3 nucleotides are TGCAGCGTTGAAGATGGGGAGGGAGAGGAAAAACTGTTTTTT.

This clone was seen more than once but under ten times. This chain's CDR3 is CASSYTGTGGYEQYF. The CDR3 coding sequence is TGTGCCAGCAGCTATACCGGGACAGGGGGTTACGAGCAGTACTTC. V gene TRBV11-2 combines with J gene TRBJ2-7; 11 nucleotides align to TRBD1. Unmatched junction bases numbered 6, after V lost 4 bases and J lost 4 bases. CDR1 and CDR2 (germline): SGHAT, FQNNGV. This CDR3 region has 15 residues.

The rearrangement uses TRBV6-2 or TRBV6-3 and TRBJ2-2; 7 bases are shared with TRBD1. The germline V gene encodes CDR1 MNHEY and CDR2 SVGEGT. Unmatched junction bases numbered 5, after V lost 1 base and J lost 6 bases. This CDR3 contains 15 residues. The DNA for the CDR3 is TGTGCCAGCAGTTACTGGGGACAGCTCGCCGGGGAGCTGTTTTTT. As protein: CASSYWGQLAGELFF.

The chain combines TRBV5-1 with TRBJ1-1; D not certain. Looked up from germline, CDR1 is SGHRS and CDR2 is YFSETQ. The CDR3 has 13 residues. V shed 0 bases and J shed 5 bases, with 8 bases lying between them. In nucleotides, the CDR3 is TGCGCCAGCAGCTTGGGCGGAGGAACTGAAGCTTTCTTT. It translates to CASSLGGGTEAFF.

This chain connects TRBV7-8 to TRBJ2-7; D is unclear. Trimming took 5 bases from V and 3 from J, leaving 5 bases between them. The CDR3 runs to 11 residues. Per the germline V gene, CDR1 is SGHVS and CDR2 is FQNEAQ. This CDR3 reads CASSHYYEQYF. The CDR3 DNA reads as TGTGCCAGCAGCCACTACTACGAGCAGTACTTC. The full variable domain, rest sourced from reference TRBV7-8 and TRBJ2-7, is GAGVSQSPRYKVAKRGQDVALRCDPISGHVSLFWYQQALGQGPEFLTYFQNEAQLDKSGLPSDRFFAERPEGSVSTLKIQRTQQEDSAVYLCASSHYYEQYFGPGTRLTVT.

The chain employs TRBV30 and TRBJ1-2, with TRBD1 matching 7 bases. The trim removed 2 bases at V and 4 bases at J, leaving 13 bases unmatched. The CDR3 covers 16 residues. Germline V lookup: CDR1 GTSNPN, CDR2 SVGIG (reference sequence). CDR3 amino acids: CAWSRLGTATFYGYTF. CDR3 sequence (DNA): TGTGCCTGGAGTCGACTCGGGACAGCTACGTTCTATGGCTACACCTTC.

The chain joins TRBV4-1 to TRBJ2-7; TRBD2 aligns across 13 bases. This CDR3 region has 20 residues. Trimming at V came to 0 bases and at J to 1 base, leaving 12 bases not matched to a gene. Germline CDR1 MGHRA, CDR2 YSYEKL. CDR3 residues: CASSQEGTSGIIGESYEQYF. The CDR3 DNA sequence: TGCGCCAGCAGCCAAGAAGGGACTAGCGGGATTATTGGAGAATCCTACGAGCAGTACTTC.

The chain links TRBV13 to TRBJ2-7; TRBD1 might be the D (6 bases). Trimming took 1 base from V and 0 from J, leaving 7 bases between them. There are 14 residues in the CDR3. Germline V CDR1 and CDR2: PRHDT, FYEKMQ (reference sequence). CDR3 coding DNA: TGTGCCAGCAGCTTAGCAGGGGCCTCCTACGAGCAGTACTTC. It is translated as CASSLAGASYEQYF.

The chain joins TRBV7-9 to TRBJ1-2, with 8 bases identical to TRBD1. The CDR3 is 13 amino acids. The V gene end was trimmed by 4 bases and the J gene end by 6 bases; junction bases not matched to a gene: 4. From germline, CDR1 is SEHNR and CDR2 FQNEAQ (reference sequence). The CDR3 region has the DNA TGTGCCAGCAGCTCCGCGGGACAGGATGGCTACACCTTC. Translation gives CASSSAGQDGYTF.

This clone has just one count. The genes are TRBV15 and TRBJ1-4; possibly TRBD1 for D (5 bases). Trimming stripped 3 bases from V and 8 bases from J, with 19 bases between. This CDR3 is built from 16 residues. Germline V gene lookup returns CDR1 LNHNV and CDR2 YYDKDF (reference sequence). In DNA form, the CDR3 reads TGTGCCACCAGCAGGGAGTCCAGGGCTTTCGAAGAAAAACTGTTTTTT. Its protein product is CATSRESRAFEEKLFF.

The CDR3 nucleotides are TGTGCCACCAGTGAGGAATGGGAGCCCGGGACAGGGGGCACCGGGGAGCTGTTTTTT. Translated, it gives CATSEEWEPGTGGTGELFF. The chain links TRBV24-1 to TRBJ2-2; TRBD1 agrees at 11 bases. With V trimmed by 4 bases and J by 4 bases, 13 bases remained unmatched. The germline gives CDR1 KGHDR, CDR2 SFDVKD. The CDR3 runs to 19 residues.

Regarding this clone: The junction departs from germline at one end; a sequencing error may be responsible. The genes are TRBV7-7 and TRBJ2-1; TRBD2 matches 7 bases. In germline, CDR1 is SSHAT, CDR2 FNYEAQ (reference sequence). The CDR3 has 15 residues. The CDR3 loop reads CASSLASGGRGEQFF. The CDR3 bases are TGTGCTAGCAGCTTAGCTAGCGGAGGTAGGGGTGAGCAGTTCTTC.

This clone occurred many times. This chain links TRBV6-2 or TRBV6-3 with TRBJ2-1, with 13 bases matching TRBD2. The junction had 7 bases not matched to a gene; V was cut back by 4 bases and J by 7 bases. CDR1 MNHEY and CDR2 SVGEGT come from the germline V gene. The CDR3 covers 16 residues. CDR3 in amino acids: CASSWTSGGSGNEQFF. In nucleotides, the CDR3 is TGTGCCAGCAGTTGGACTAGCGGGGGAAGTGGGAATGAGCAGTTCTTC.

This clone occurred once. The chain joins TRBV3-1 (or the pseudogene TRBV3-2) to TRBJ1-1; D remains unclear. Germline loops: CDR1 LGHDT, CDR2 YNNKEL (reference sequence). The V and J ends lost 6 bases and 6 bases respectively, with 14 bases between them. CDR3 length: 13 residues. The CDR3 region has the DNA TGTGCCAGCAGTCTAGAACTCGGGGCTGAAGCTTTCTTT. Its translation: CASSLELGAEAFF.

By proportion, this clone is medium-sized. The chain has TRBV2 and TRBJ1-2, with a weak D call TRBD1 (5 bases). The ends were cut back, 10 bases at V and 0 bases at J, with 12 bases in the middle. Germline CDR1 reads SNHLY; CDR2 reads FYNNEI. CDR3 length: 13 amino acids. For the CDR3, the DNA is TGTGCCACCCGACAGTCCCCTAACTATGGCTACACCTTC. Protein sequence: CATRQSPNYGYTF.